The entry below describes one T cell receptor (beta chain). The antigen it recognizes is unknown. No base-level quality is on record; no much larger clone is a single base apart. These data come from a study of blood T cell repertoires in COVID-19 (dated by TCRdb to 2020 to 2021). Background on the whole study: The collaborator samples originated in the United States, Italy and Spain and spanned the acute and convalescent phases of COVID-19. Where available, HLA class I and class II types were taken from metadata supplied by the sample provider and were not determined by assay-based typing. The material from the prospective study consisted of cDNA or gDNA derived from T cells, B-cell-depleted T cells, or PBMCs. Subjects who had been exposed to COVID-19, were actively infected with it, or had recovered from it provided the deeply sampled blood TCRbeta repertoires that made up the dataset. The samples were drawn from the first 160 participants of the ongoing ImmuneRACE study and from about 1,200 subjects provided by 6 global collaborators. A de-identified subject ID, COVID-19 status, age in years and sex were almost always included in the sample metadata. A freely available public database, intended as a resource for researchers studying the immune response to SARS-CoV-2, is where the repertoires were released.

General findings and caveats noted by the study authors: Clinical and demographic metadata were provided uncurated, with the amount varying by source and participant.

Based on the germline V gene (reference sequence), the CDR1 and CDR2 sequences are MNHEY and SMNVEV. Trimming removed 7 bases from V and 4 bases from J, leaving 16 bases between the germline ends. The CDR3 numbers 14 residues from cysteine through phenylalanine. Only CDR3 DNA is held: 42 bases, read in frame from base 1. Each collaborating institution followed its own protocols to collect whole blood in K2EDTA tubes. Collaborator samples were shipped for TCRbeta analysis as frozen whole blood, isolated PBMCs, or DNA extracted from either sample type. TCRbeta CDR3 regions were amplified from genomic DNA using the immunoSEQ Assay, a bias-controlled multiplex PCR. The published analysis was carried out like this. The number of nucleated cells in each sample was estimated by amplification of reference gene primers within the assay. Sequence reads were collapsed and filtered to measure the absolute abundance of every unique TCRbeta CDR3 rearrangement. For each sample, productive Simpson clonality was calculated by taking the square root of Simpson's diversity index across productive rearrangements. In TCRdb, the immuneACCESS table is reduced to in-frame sequences with V and J assigned. These tables do not hold every clone; where another copy was compared, an unresolved V gene accounts for under half, and the others remain unexplained. The D gene and trimming were derived from the DNA, and the V and J assignments and clone size from that table. The sample data list under 200,000 clones, and 60% to 85% of these were observed just once. The biggest ten clones account for 17% of the sample.

Sequencing input: peripheral blood. The chain is encoded by TRBV27 joined to TRBJ1-1; no D gene can be assigned with confidence. This TCR was recovered from a man aged 55 to 70 with active or convalescent COVID-19. This receptor has the CDR3 CASTPGGSRTEAFF. The base sequence is TGTGCCAGCACCCCCGGCGGGAGCCGCACTGAAGCTTTCTTT.